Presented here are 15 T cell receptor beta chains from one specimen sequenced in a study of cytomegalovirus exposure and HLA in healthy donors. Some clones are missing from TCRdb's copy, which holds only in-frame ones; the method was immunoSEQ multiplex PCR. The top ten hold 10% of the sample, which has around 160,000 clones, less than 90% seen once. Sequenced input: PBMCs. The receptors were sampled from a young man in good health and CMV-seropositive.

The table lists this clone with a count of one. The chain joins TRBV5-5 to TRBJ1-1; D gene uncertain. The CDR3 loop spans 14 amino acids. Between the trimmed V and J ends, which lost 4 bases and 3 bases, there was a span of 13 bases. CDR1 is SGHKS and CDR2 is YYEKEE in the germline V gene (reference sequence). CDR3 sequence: CASSESPNDTEAFF. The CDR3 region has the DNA TGTGCCAGCAGCGAGAGTCCTAATGACACTGAAGCTTTCTTT.

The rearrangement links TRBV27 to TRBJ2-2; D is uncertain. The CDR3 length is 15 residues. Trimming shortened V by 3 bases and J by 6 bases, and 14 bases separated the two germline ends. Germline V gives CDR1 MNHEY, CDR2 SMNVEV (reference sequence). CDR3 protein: CASSLFLPVAGELFF. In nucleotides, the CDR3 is TGTGCCAGCAGTTTGTTTCTCCCGGTAGCCGGGGAGCTGTTTTTT.

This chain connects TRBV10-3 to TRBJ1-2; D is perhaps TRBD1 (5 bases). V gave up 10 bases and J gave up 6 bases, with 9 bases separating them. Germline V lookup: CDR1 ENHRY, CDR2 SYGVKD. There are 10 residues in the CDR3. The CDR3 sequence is CATGGDGYTF. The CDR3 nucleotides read TGTGCCACGGGGGGAGATGGCTACACCTTC.

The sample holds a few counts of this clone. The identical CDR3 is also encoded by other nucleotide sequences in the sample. CDR3 loop: CASSVGLNEKLFF. In nucleotides, the CDR3 is TGTGCCAGCAGCGTAGGGCTTAATGAAAAACTGTTTTTT. The rearrangement links TRBV9 to TRBJ1-4; D gene ambiguous. Per germline, CDR1 SGDLS and CDR2 YYNGEE. Deletions cut 0 bases from V and 4 bases from J, with 4 bases between. This CDR3 is 13 amino acids long.

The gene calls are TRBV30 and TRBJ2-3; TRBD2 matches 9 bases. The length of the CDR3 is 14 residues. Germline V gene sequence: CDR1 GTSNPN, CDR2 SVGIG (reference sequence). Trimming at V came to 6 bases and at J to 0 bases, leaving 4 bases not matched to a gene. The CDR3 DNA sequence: TGTGCCTGCTCGGGACTAGCTAGCACAGATACGCAGTATTTT. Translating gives CACSGLASTDTQYF.

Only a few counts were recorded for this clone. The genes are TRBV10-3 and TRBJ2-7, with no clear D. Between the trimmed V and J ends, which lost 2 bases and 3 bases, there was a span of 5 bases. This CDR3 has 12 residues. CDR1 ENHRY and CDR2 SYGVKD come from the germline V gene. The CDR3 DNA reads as TGTGCCATCAGTGAGGCAGACTACGAGCAGTACTTC. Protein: CAISEADYEQYF.

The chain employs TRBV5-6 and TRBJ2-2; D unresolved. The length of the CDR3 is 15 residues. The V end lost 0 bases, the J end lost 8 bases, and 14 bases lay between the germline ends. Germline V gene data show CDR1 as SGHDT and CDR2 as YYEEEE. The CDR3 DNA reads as TGTGCCAGCAGCTTGGAGAGGTCCCTTGGGGGGGAGCTGTTTTTT. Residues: CASSLERSLGGELFF.

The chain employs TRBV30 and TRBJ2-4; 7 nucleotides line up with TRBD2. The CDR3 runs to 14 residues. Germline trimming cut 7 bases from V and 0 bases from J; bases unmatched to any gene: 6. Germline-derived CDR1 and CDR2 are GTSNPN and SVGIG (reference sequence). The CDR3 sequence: CAFSGGVAKNIQYF. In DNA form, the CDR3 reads TGTGCCTTCTCTGGGGGGGTAGCCAAAAACATTCAGTACTTC.

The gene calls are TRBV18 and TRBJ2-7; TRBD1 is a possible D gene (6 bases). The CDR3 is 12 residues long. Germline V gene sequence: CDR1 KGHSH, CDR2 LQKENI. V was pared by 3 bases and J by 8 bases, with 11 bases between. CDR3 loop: CASSPEDSKQYF. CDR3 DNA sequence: TGTGCCAGCTCACCCGAGGACAGTAAGCAGTACTTC.

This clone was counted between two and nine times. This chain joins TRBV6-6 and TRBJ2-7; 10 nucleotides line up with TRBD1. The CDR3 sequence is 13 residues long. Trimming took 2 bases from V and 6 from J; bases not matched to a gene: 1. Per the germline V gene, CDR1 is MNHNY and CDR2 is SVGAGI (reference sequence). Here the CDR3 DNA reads TGTGCCAGCAGTTACCGGGACAGGGGCGAGCAGTACTTC. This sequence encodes CASSYRDRGEQYF.

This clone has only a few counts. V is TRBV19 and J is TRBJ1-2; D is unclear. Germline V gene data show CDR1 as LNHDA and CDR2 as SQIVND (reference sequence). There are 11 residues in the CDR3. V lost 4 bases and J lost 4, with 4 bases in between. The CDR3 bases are TGTGCCAGTAGTACTCTCTATGGCTACACCTTC. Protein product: CASSTLYGYTF.

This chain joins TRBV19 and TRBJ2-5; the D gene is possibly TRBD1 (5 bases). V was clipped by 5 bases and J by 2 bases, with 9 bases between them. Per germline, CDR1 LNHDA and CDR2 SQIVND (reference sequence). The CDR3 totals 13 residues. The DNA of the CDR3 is TGTGCCAGTAGTCTTGACAGACAAGAGACCCAGTACTTC. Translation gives CASSLDRQETQYF.

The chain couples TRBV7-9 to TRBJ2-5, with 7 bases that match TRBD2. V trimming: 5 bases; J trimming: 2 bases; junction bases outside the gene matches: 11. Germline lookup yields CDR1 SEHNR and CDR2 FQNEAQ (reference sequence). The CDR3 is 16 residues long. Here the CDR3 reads CASSLAPGRGQETQYF. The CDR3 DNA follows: TGTGCCAGCAGCCTCGCACCGGGGAGGGGTCAAGAGACCCAGTACTTC.

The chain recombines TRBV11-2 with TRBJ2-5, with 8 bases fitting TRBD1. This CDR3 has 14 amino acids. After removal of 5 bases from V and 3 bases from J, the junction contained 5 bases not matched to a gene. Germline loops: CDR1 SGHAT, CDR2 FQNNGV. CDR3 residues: CASSRDRQEETQYF. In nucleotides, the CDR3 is TGTGCCAGCAGCCGGGACAGGCAAGAAGAGACCCAGTACTTC.

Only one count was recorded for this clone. The DNA of the CDR3 is TGTGCCAGCTCACCCGGGACAGGGGGACCAGATCAGCCCCAGCATTTT. It specifies CASSPGTGGPDQPQHF. The chain carries TRBV18 and TRBJ1-5; 11 bases align to TRBD1. Germline V gene sequence: CDR1 KGHSH, CDR2 LQKENI. The CDR3 is made up of 16 amino acids. Unmatched junction bases numbered 6, after V lost 3 bases and J lost 5 bases.